The 10 T cell receptor beta chains listed next were all sequenced from one sample in a study of OX40 agonist ivuxolimab in advanced cancers. This table comes from immunoSEQ multiplex PCR, and its TCRdb copy is limited to in-frame clones, with some not included. The profile shows some 98,000 clones, about 91% of them singletons. The starting material was CD4+ or CD8+ T cells sorted from blood, obtained in a trial of the OX40 agonist ivuxolimab. Source of these receptors: an adult with an advanced solid tumor such as melanoma, head and neck, liver or kidney cancer.

J is TRBJ2-3 and V is TRBV7-8, with 14 bases that match TRBD2. Germline-derived CDR1 and CDR2 are SGHVS and FQNEAQ. The CDR3 consists of 16 residues. The J segment lost 1 base and the V segment lost 6 bases, leaving 3 bases of the junction unmatched. CDR3 amino acids: CASSGTSGSGTDTQYF. DNA of the CDR3: TGTGCCAGCAGTGGGACTAGCGGGAGCGGCACAGATACGCAGTATTTT.

The J gene is TRBJ1-5, the V gene TRBV28, with a possible D match to TRBD1 (6 bases). Germline values: CDR1 MDHEN, CDR2 SYDVKM. The CDR3 has 17 residues. Trimming took 3 bases from V and 0 from J, leaving 15 bases between them. CDR3 residues: CASSFRRGGYSNQPQHF. The CDR3 DNA sequence: TGTGCCAGCAGTTTCCGCAGGGGCGGATATAGCAATCAGCCCCAGCATTTT. Supplemented by reference TRBV28 and TRBJ1-5, the full variable domain reads DVKVTQSSRYLVKRTGEKVFLECVQDMDHENMFWYRQDPGLGLRLIYFSYDVKMKEKGDIPEGYSVSREKKERFSLILESASTNQTSMYLCASSFRRGGYSNQPQHFGDGTRLSIL.

The chain couples TRBV19 to TRBJ1-5; TRBD1 might be the D (6 bases). The germline V gene encodes CDR1 LNHDA and CDR2 SQIVND (reference sequence). The length of the CDR3 is 14 residues. Trimming took off 6 bases at V and 6 bases at J, with 15 bases between the two ends. As DNA, the CDR3 is TGTGCCAGTAGACAAACAGGGTTTTCTCAGCCCCAGCATTTT. Protein: CASRQTGFSQPQHF.

The rearrangement joins TRBV2 to TRBJ1-5, with 9 bases fitting TRBD1. Per the germline V gene, CDR1 is SNHLY and CDR2 is FYNNEI. There are 13 residues in the CDR3. V shed 7 bases, J shed 7 bases, and the junction held 5 bases outside the gene matches. In DNA form, the CDR3 reads TGTGCCAGCACGGGACAGGGTGGCCAGCCCCAGCATTTT. Protein product: CASTGQGGQPQHF.

The count of this clone is one. The J gene is TRBJ1-5, the V gene TRBV6-1, with unresolved D. CDR3 length: 11 amino acids. Trimming stripped 11 bases from V and 2 bases from J, with 7 bases between. The germline gives CDR1 MNHNS, CDR2 SASEGT. CDR3 sequence: CACGRNQPQHF. CDR3 DNA: TGTGCCTGCGGGCGCAATCAGCCCCAGCATTTT.

This clone was counted a few times. As DNA, the CDR3 is TGTGCCAGCAGCCCCGGGGGGCACAGGGTTCAAGAGACCCAGTACTTC. It is translated as CASSPGGHRVQETQYF. This chain uses TRBV5-4 with TRBJ2-5; perhaps TRBD2 as D (7 bases). The germline V gene has CDR1 SGHNT and CDR2 YYREEE (reference sequence). The CDR3 is made up of 16 amino acids. Trimming shortened V by 4 bases and J by 2 bases, and 18 bases separated the two germline ends. Full variable domain (outside the CDR3, taken from reference TRBV5-4 and TRBJ2-5): ETGVTQSPTHLIKTRGQQVTLRCSSQSGHNTVSWYQQALGQGPQFIFQYYREEENGRGNFPPRFSGLQFPNYSSELNVNALELDDSALYLCASSPGGHRVQETQYFGPGTRLLVL.

This clone is a singleton in its sample. This sequence joins TRBV6-6 and TRBJ2-3, with 8 nucleotides matching TRBD1. This CDR3 is built from 14 residues. V gave up 6 bases and J gave up 6 bases; unmatched junction bases: 8. Germline CDR1 is MNHNY and CDR2 is SVGAGI (reference sequence). The CDR3 sequence is CASSYGTGRDTQYF. The CDR3 DNA follows: TGTGCCAGCAGCTATGGGACAGGAAGGGATACGCAGTATTTT.

The chain joins TRBV28 to TRBJ1-5; D unresolved. The CDR3 length is 13 residues. The germline V gene has CDR1 MDHEN and CDR2 SYDVKM. V lost 4 bases and J lost 1, with 5 bases in between. The CDR3 sequence: CASSWGSNQPQHF. The CDR3 nucleotides read TGTGCCAGCAGTTGGGGAAGCAATCAGCCCCAGCATTTT.

This chain uses TRBV6-5 with TRBJ2-7; D gene ambiguous. Germline V gene lookup returns CDR1 MNHEY and CDR2 SVGAGI. This CDR3 region has 11 residues. V lost 6 bases to trimming and J lost 4 bases, with 7 bases between them. CDR3 sequence: CASREVYEQYF. Here the CDR3 DNA reads TGTGCCAGCAGGGAAGTGTACGAGCAGTACTTC.

The rearrangement joins TRBV7-9 to TRBJ2-7; perhaps TRBD2 as D (5 bases). The CDR3 consists of 13 residues. V lost 5 bases and J 1 base, leaving 9 bases between the germline ends. Germline lookup yields CDR1 SEHNR and CDR2 FQNEAQ (reference sequence). This chain's CDR3 is CASSTDSSYEQYF. DNA for the CDR3: TGTGCCAGCAGCACGGACTCGTCCTACGAGCAGTACTTC.